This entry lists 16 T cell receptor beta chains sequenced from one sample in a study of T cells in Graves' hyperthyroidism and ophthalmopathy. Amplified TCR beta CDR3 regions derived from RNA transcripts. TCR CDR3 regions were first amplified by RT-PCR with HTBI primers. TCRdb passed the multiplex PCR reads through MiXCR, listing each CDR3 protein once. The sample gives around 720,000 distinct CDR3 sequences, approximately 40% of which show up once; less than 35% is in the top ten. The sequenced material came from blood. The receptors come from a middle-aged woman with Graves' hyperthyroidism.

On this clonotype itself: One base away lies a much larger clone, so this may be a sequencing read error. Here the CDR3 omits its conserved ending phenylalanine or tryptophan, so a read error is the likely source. For the CDR3, the DNA is TGCAGTGCGACCTCGGGACAGCCAAACTATGGCTACACCTCC. Translation: CSATSGQPNYGYTS. The chain carries TRBV20-1 and TRBJ1-2; 7 positions match TRBD1. V lost 6 bases, J lost 2 bases, and 9 bases stayed unmatched. CDR1 DFQATT and CDR2 SNEGSKA come from the germline V gene (reference sequence). The CDR3 loop spans 14 amino acids.

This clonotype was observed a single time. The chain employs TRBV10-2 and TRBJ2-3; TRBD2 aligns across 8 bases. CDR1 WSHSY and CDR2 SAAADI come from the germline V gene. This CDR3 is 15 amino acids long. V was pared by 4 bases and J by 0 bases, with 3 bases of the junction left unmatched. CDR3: CASSALAVSTDTQYF. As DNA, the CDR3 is TGCGCCAGCAGTGCACTAGCGGTGAGCACAGATACGCAGTATTTT.

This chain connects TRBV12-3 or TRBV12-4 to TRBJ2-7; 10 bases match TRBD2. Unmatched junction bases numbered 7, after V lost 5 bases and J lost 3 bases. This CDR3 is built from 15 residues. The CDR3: CASSLGLAADYEQYF. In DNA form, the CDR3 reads TGTGCCAGCAGTCTCGGACTAGCGGCCGACTACGAGCAGTACTTC.

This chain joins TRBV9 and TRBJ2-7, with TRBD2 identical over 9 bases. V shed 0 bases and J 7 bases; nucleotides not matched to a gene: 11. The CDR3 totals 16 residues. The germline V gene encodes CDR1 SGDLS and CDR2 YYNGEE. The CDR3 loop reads CASSVDPASGTVEQYF. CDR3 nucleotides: TGTGCCAGCAGCGTAGACCCCGCTAGCGGGACAGTTGAGCAGTACTTC. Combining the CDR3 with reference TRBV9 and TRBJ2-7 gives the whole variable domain DSGVTQTPKHLITATGQRVTLRCSPRSGDLSVYWYQQSLDQGLQFLIQYYNGEERAKGNILERFSAQQFPDLHSELNLSSLELGDSALYFCASSVDPASGTVEQYFGPGTRLTVT.

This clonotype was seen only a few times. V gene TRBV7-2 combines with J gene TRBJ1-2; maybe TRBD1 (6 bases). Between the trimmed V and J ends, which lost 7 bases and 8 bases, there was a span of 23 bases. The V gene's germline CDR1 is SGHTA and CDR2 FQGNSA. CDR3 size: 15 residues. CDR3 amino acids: CASTPRRGAAEGYTF. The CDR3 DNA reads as TGTGCCAGCACTCCCCGCCGGGGGGCGGCGGAGGGCTACACCTTC.

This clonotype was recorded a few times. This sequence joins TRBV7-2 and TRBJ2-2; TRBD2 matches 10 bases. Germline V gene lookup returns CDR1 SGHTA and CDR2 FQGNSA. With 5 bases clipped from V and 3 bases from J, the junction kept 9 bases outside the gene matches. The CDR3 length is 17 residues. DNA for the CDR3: TGTGCCAGCAGCCCCCGCCCCCTAGCGGGAGACACCGGGGAGCTGTTTTTT. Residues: CASSPRPLAGDTGELFF.

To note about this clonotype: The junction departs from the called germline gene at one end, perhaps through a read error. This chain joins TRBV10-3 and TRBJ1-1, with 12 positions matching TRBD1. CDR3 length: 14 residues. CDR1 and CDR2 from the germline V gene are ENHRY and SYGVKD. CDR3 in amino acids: CASSLGTGGTEALF. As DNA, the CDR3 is TGTGCCAGCTCCCTTGGGACAGGGGGCACTGAAGCTCTCTTT.

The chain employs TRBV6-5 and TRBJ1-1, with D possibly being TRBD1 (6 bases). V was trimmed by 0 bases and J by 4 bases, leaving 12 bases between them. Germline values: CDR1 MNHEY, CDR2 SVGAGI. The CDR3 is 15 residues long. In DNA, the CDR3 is TGTGCCAGCAGTTACTCAGGGGGGAGGTCCACTGAAGCTTTCTTT. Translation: CASSYSGGRSTEAFF.

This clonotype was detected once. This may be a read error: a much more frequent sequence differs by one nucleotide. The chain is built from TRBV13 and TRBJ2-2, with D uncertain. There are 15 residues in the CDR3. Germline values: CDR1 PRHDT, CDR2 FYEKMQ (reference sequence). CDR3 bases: TGTGTCAGCAGCTTACTGGCCGCGAACACCGGGGAGCTGTTTTTT. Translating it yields CVSSLLAANTGELFF.

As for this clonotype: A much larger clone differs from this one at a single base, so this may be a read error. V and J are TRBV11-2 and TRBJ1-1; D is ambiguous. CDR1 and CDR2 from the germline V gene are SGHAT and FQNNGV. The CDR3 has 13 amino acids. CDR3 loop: CVSSGPTVTEAFF. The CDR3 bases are TGTGTCAGCAGCGGACCGACGGTAACTGAAGCTTTCTTT.

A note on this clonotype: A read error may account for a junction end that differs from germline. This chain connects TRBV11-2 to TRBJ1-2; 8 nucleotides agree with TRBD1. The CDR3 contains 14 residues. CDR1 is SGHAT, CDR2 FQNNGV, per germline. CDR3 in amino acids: CASSSGQGNSGYTF. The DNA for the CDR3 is TGTGCCAGCAGCTCAGGACAGGGAAACTCTGGCTACACCTTC.

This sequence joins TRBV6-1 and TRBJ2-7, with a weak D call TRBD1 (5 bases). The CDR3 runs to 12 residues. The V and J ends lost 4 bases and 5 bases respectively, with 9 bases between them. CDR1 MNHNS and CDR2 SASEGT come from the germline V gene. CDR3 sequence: CASSGQLHEQYF. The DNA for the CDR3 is TGTGCCAGCAGTGGACAGCTGCACGAGCAGTACTTC.

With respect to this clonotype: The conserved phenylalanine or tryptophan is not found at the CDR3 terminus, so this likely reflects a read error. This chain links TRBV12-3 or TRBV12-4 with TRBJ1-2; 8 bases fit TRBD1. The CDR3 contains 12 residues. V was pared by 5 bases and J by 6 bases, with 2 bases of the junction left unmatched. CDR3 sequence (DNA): TGTGCCAGCAGTGCGACAGGGGATGGCTACACCCTC. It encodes CASSATGDGYTL.

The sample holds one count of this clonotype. The DNA of the CDR3 is TGTGCCAGCAGCTTACCGGGACAGGGAGCGGCCGGGGAGCTGTTTTTT. Amino acids: CASSLPGQGAAGELFF. J is TRBJ2-2 and V is TRBV5-4; 9 bases line up with TRBD1. V shed 2 bases and J 6 bases; nucleotides not matched to a gene: 8. This CDR3 has 16 residues. Germline lookup yields CDR1 SGHNT and CDR2 YYREEE (reference sequence).

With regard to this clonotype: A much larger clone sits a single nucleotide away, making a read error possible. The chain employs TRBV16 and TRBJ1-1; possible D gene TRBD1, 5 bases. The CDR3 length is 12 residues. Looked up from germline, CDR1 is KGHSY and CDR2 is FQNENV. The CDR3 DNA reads TGTGCCAGGACCCAGGGAAGCACTGAAGCTTCCTTT. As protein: CARTQGSTEASF.

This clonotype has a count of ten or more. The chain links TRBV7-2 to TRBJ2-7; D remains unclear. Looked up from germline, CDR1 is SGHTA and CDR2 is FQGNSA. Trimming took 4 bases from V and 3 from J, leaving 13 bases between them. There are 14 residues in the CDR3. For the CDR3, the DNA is TGTGCCAGCAGCTCGGGCGGCGGCAACTACGAGCAGTACTTC. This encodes CASSSGGGNYEQYF.